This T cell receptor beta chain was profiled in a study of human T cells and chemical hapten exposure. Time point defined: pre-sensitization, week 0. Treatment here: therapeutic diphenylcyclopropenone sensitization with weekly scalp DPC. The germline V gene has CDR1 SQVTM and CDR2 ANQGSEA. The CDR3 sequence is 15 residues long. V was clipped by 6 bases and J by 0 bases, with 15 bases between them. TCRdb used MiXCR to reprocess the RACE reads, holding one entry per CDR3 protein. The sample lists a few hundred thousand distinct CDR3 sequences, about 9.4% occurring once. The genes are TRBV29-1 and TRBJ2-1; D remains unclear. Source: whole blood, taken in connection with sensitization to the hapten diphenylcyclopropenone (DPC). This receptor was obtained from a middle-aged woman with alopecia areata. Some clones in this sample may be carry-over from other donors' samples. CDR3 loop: CSVTFGQRSYNEQFF. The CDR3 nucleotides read TGCAGCGTCACTTTCGGGCAGCGCTCCTACAATGAGCAGTTCTTC.